The clone carrying this T cell receptor (beta chain) was seen at least ten times. Germline values: CDR1 SGHAT, CDR2 FQNNGV. Trimming pared 0 bases from V and 7 bases from J, leaving 8 bases between. The CDR3 contains 13 residues. The data belong to a study of T-cell reconstitution after alpha-beta-depleted transplantation in children. Preparation of the TCRbeta library involved a method that used unique molecular identifiers. TCRdb recomputed calls from the PCR reads with MiXCR, one row per CDR3 protein. Altogether almost 500,000 distinct CDR3 sequences are present, about 10% being singletons, with the ten largest covering about 2%.

The source material was PBMCs, sampled before TCRalphabeta/CD19-depleted stem cell transplant. This TCR came from a child younger than 10 with inherited bone marrow failure, due to receive a stem cell transplant. V usage is TRBV11-2 and J usage is TRBJ2-3; no clear D. The CDR3 coding sequence is TGTGCCAGCAGCTTAGAGGTTGGATATACGCAGTATTTT. As protein: CASSLEVGYTQYF.